One T cell receptor (beta chain) is described in this entry. The data stem from a study of T-cell memory formation after mild COVID-19. Looked up from germline, CDR1 is SGHRS and CDR2 is YFSETQ. The CDR3 spans 16 residues. The J segment lost 8 bases and the V segment lost 3 bases, leaving 10 bases of the junction unmatched. TCRdb used MiXCR to reprocess the 5' RACE reads, holding one entry per CDR3 protein. The table lists fewer than 250,000 distinct CDR3 sequences, about 10% of them singletons, with less than 4% in the top ten. The J gene is TRBJ1-4, the V gene TRBV5-1; TRBD1 agrees at 10 bases. The source of this sequence is a man in his late teens or twenties who had mild COVID-19 (a few samples of this study predate the infection). Cell type and time point are not known. Sequenced sample: PBMCs or a T cell subset sorted from them (not recorded which). The CDR3 nucleotides read TGCGCCAGCAGCTCAGCATCCGGGACAGGGGCGGAAAAACTGTTTTTT. The encoded protein is CASSSASGTGAEKLFF.